This T cell receptor (beta chain) stems from a study of blood T cell repertoires in COVID-19. About the study: Sites in the United States, Italy and Spain provided acute and convalescent COVID-19 samples.

Original processing methods: The authors estimated nucleated cell counts from reference gene primer amplification. The method was immunoSEQ multiplex PCR; TCRdb's version includes in-frame clones alone and lacks a portion of them. That table is the source of V, J and clone size, and D and trimming were worked out from the DNA. The sample holds about 100,000 clones, about four fifths seen once. Source material: peripheral blood. This TCR was sampled from a man of 80 years or more with COVID-19, enrolled during active disease.

The DNA of the CDR3 is TGTGCCAGCGGGCAGGGATCATATTCACCCCTCCACTTT. Residues: CASGQGSYSPLHF. The chain uses TRBV9 and TRBJ1-6; D perhaps matches TRBD1 (5 bases). The length of the CDR3 is 13 residues. V was pared by 7 bases and J by 8 bases, with 13 bases between. Germline CDR1 reads SGDLS; CDR2 reads YYNGEE.